The TCR beta chain under discussion was sequenced for a study of blood T cell repertoires in COVID-19 (dated by TCRdb to 2018 to 2021). Describing the broader study: The collaborator samples originated in the United States, Italy and Spain and spanned the acute and convalescent phases of COVID-19. Samples came from the ongoing ImmuneRACE study (first 160 participants) plus 1,254 subjects from 6 global collaborators. The sample metadata nearly always contained a de-identified subject ID, COVID-19 status, age in years and sex. The repertoires were released in a freely available public database meant as a resource for research on the immune response to SARS-CoV-2. Subjects who had been exposed to COVID-19, were actively infected with it, or had recovered from it provided the deeply sampled blood TCRbeta repertoires that made up the dataset. Where available, HLA class I and class II types were obtained from metadata supplied by the sample provider rather than from assay-based typing. The prospective study material was composed of cDNA or gDNA derived from T cells, B-cell-depleted T cells, or PBMCs. The paper's findings and limits, for the study overall: How much clinical and demographic metadata was included differed by source and by participant, and the metadata was provided uncurated.

The collaborating institutions used their own protocols to collect whole blood in K2EDTA tubes. Collaborator samples were shipped for TCRbeta analysis as frozen whole blood, isolated PBMCs, or DNA extracted from either sample type. The CDR3 measures 14 amino acids from cysteine to phenylalanine. Of all the DNA, just the CDR3 is kept, 42 bases in frame from base 1. Here V drops 4 bases and J drops 6 bases, and the junction holds 8 bases not matched to any gene. Via the germline V gene (reference sequence), CDR1 is LNHDA and CDR2 SQIVND. Remarks on this clone: Its specific antigen is unknown. Base qualities were left out, and no much larger clone turns up one base away.

TCRbeta CDR3 regions were amplified from genomic DNA by means of the immunoSEQ Assay, a bias-controlled multiplex PCR. The original pipeline was this. The number of nucleated cells in each sample was estimated by amplification of reference gene primers within the assay. To quantify the absolute abundance of each unique TCRbeta CDR3 rearrangement, sequence reads were collapsed and filtered. For each sample, productive Simpson clonality was calculated as the square root of Simpson's diversity index across productive rearrangements. TCRdb stores this immuneACCESS table with in-frame sequences only. Part of the clones is absent; in the studies checked, under half of the shortfall reflects unresolved V genes, and no reason is known for the rest. D and trimming were read from the DNA, whereas the V and J calls and clone size are those reported in that table. For this sample the table gives approximately 400,000 clones, of which roughly 90% were detected only once. In total, the top ten clones hold 0.95% to 1.5% of the sample.

The TCR originated in a man aged 35-49 years with acute or convalescent COVID-19. The V and J segments used are TRBV19 and TRBJ2-7; TRBD2 fits 8 bases in the junction. The material sequenced was peripheral blood. Here is the DNA: TGTGCCAGTAGTACTATAGCGGGGCGGGGCGAGCAGTACTTC. Its protein reads: CASSTIAGRGEQYF.